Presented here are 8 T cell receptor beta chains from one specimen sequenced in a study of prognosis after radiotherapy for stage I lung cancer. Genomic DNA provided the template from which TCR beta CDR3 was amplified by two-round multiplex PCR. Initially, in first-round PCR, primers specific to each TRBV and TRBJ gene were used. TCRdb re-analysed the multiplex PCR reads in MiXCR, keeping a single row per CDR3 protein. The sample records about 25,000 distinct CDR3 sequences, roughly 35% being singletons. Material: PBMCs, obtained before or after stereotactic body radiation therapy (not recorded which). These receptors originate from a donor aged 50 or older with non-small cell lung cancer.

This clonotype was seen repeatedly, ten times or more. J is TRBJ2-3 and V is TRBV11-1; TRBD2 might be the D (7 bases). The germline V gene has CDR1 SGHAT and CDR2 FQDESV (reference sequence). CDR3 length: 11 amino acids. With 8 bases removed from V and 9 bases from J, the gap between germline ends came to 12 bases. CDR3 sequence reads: CASGGAFTQYF. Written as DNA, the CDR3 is TGTGCCAGCGGGGGGGCGTTCACGCAGTATTTT.

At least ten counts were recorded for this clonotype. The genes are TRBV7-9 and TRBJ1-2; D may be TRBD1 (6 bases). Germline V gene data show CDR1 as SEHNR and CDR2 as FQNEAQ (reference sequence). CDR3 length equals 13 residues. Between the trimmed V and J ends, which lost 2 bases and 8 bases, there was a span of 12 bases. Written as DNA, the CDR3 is TGTGCCAGCAGCTTATCCGGGGGCCGGGGCTACACCTTC. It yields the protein CASSLSGGRGYTF.

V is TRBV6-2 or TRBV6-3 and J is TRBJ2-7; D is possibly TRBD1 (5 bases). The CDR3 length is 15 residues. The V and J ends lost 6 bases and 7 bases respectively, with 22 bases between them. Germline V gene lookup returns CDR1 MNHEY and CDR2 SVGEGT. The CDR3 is CASSPWALGYREQYF. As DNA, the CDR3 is TGTGCCAGCAGCCCCTGGGCTCTGGGGTACAGGGAGCAGTACTTC.

The CDR3 nucleotides read TGCGCCAGCGTGCCAGATACTTCCTACGAGCAGTACTTC. This sequence encodes CASVPDTSYEQYF. The chain links TRBV5-1 to TRBJ2-7; D remains unclear. From germline, CDR1 is SGHRS and CDR2 YFSETQ. The germline V and J ends were trimmed by 7 bases and 1 base, with 12 bases remaining between them. The CDR3 contains 13 residues.

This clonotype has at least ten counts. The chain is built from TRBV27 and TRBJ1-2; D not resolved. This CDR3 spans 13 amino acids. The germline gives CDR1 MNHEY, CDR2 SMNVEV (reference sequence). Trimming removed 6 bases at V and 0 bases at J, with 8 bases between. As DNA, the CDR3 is TGTGCCAGCAGCCGGAAAGCTAACTATGGCTACACCTTC. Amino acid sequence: CASSRKANYGYTF.

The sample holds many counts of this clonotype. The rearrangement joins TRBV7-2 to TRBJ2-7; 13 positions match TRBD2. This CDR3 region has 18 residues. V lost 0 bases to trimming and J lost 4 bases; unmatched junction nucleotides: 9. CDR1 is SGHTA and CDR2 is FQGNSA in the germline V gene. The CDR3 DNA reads TGTGCCAGCAGCTTAGCGGAACTAGCGGGAGGGCCGCCTTACGAGCAGTACTTC. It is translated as CASSLAELAGGPPYEQYF.

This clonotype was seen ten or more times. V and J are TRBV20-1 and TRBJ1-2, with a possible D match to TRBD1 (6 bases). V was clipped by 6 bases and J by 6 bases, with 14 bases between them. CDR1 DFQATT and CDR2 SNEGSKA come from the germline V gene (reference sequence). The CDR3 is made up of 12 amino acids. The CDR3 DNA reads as TGCAGTGCACTACAGGGACTCGATGGCTACACCTTC. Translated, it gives CSALQGLDGYTF.

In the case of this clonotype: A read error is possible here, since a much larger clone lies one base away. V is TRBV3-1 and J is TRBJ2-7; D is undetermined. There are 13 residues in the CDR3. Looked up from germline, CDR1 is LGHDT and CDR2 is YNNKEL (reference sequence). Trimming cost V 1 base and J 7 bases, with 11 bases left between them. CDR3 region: CASSQGWAVEQYF. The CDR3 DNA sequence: TGTGCCAGCAGCCAAGGCTGGGCCGTGGAGCAGTACTTC.